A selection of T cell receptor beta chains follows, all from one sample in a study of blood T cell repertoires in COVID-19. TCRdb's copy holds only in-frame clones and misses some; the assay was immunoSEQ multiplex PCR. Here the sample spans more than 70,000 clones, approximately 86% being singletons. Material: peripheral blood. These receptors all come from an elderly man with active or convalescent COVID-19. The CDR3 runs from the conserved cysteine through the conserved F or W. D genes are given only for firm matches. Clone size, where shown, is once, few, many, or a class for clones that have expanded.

CDR3aa: CASSPRQESPLHF
CDR3nt: TGTGCCAGCTCACCAAGACAGGAGTCACCCCTCCACTTT
j_gene: TRBJ1-6
d_gene: -
abundance: -
v_gene: TRBV18

CDR3aa: CASSFSGIHFAETQYF
CDR3nt: TGTGCCAGCAGCTTTTCAGGGATTCATTTCGCAGAGACCCAGTACTTC
j_gene: TRBJ2-5
d_gene: -
abundance: few
v_gene: TRBV7-8

CDR3aa: CASSRTGGGRNQPQHF
CDR3nt: TGTGCCAGTAGTAGGACGGGGGGTGGCCGCAATCAGCCCCAGCATTTT
j_gene: TRBJ1-5
d_gene: -
abundance: few
v_gene: TRBV19

CDR3aa: CASSPLGQGLQDTQYF
CDR3nt: TGTGCCAGCAGCCCACTGGGCCAGGGTCTGCAAGATACGCAGTATTTT
j_gene: TRBJ2-3
d_gene: -
abundance: -
v_gene: TRBV3-1/TRBV3-2

CDR3aa: CASSLLREGDTQYF
CDR3nt: TGTGCCAGCAGCTTGCTTCGGGAGGGGGATACGCAGTATTTT
j_gene: TRBJ2-3
d_gene: TRBD2
abundance: -
v_gene: TRBV5-6

CDR3aa: CASSPRLAGAHEQFF
CDR3nt: TGTGCCAGCTCACCAAGATTAGCGGGAGCGCATGAGCAGTTCTTC
j_gene: TRBJ2-1
d_gene: TRBD2
abundance: few
v_gene: TRBV18

CDR3aa: CAWSSGLRRVGGTEAFF
CDR3nt: TGTGCCTGGAGTAGTGGTTTAAGACGGGTGGGGGGCACTGAAGCTTTCTTT
j_gene: TRBJ1-1
d_gene: -
abundance: -
v_gene: TRBV30

CDR3aa: CASSNSGRNQPQHF
CDR3nt: TGTGCCAGTAGTAATAGTGGGAGAAATCAGCCCCAGCATTTT
j_gene: TRBJ1-5
d_gene: -
abundance: -
v_gene: TRBV19

CDR3aa: CASSPDSQGRAFF
CDR3nt: TGTGCCAGCAGCCCAGACTCACAGGGTAGGGCTTTCTTT
j_gene: TRBJ1-1
d_gene: -
abundance: -
v_gene: TRBV4-2

CDR3aa: CASSPRIYGQGAYGYTF
CDR3nt: TGTGCCAGCAGCCCTAGAATCTATGGACAGGGGGCTTATGGCTACACCTTC
j_gene: TRBJ1-2
d_gene: TRBD1
abundance: -
v_gene: TRBV7-2

CDR3aa: CASSPTSSGRGYGSPPTQYF
CDR3nt: TGTGCCAGCAGTCCAACCTCCAGTGGGAGGGGCTACGGGAGCCCCCCTACGCAGTATTTT
j_gene: TRBJ2-3
d_gene: TRBD2
abundance: -
v_gene: TRBV27

CDR3aa: CASSPGLAGVPDTQYF
CDR3nt: TGTGCCAGTAGTCCCGGACTAGCGGGAGTCCCAGATACGCAGTATTTT
j_gene: TRBJ2-3
d_gene: TRBD2
abundance: -
v_gene: TRBV19

CDR3aa: CASSIGAWGTVGYEQYF
CDR3nt: TGTGCCAGTAGTATAGGTGCCTGGGGCACGGTCGGCTACGAGCAGTACTTC
j_gene: TRBJ2-7
d_gene: -
abundance: -
v_gene: TRBV19

CDR3aa: CAISEGGQGAQGYTF
CDR3nt: TGTGCCATCAGTGAAGGGGGACAGGGGGCGCAGGGCTACACCTTC
j_gene: TRBJ1-2
d_gene: TRBD1
abundance: -
v_gene: TRBV10-3

CDR3aa: CAWSVTGDQPQHF
CDR3nt: TGTGCCTGGAGTGTTACAGGGGATCAGCCCCAGCATTTT
j_gene: TRBJ1-5
d_gene: TRBD1
abundance: -
v_gene: TRBV30

CDR3aa: CASSRTQGQGYGYTF
CDR3nt: TGTGCCAGTAGCAGAACCCAGGGACAGGGCTATGGCTACACCTTC
j_gene: TRBJ1-2
d_gene: TRBD1
abundance: -
v_gene: TRBV19

CDR3aa: CASSFGGYQETQYF
CDR3nt: TGCGCCAGCAGCTTTGGGGGGTACCAAGAGACCCAGTACTTC
j_gene: TRBJ2-5
d_gene: -
abundance: -
v_gene: TRBV5-1

CDR3aa: CASSDGLGYEQYF
CDR3nt: TGTGCCAGCAGTGACGGACTCGGATACGAGCAGTACTTC
j_gene: TRBJ2-7
d_gene: -
abundance: -
v_gene: TRBV6-1

CDR3aa: CASSLSASRETQYF
CDR3nt: TGTGCCAGCAGCTTATCGGCTAGTCGGGAGACCCAGTACTTC
j_gene: TRBJ2-5
d_gene: -
abundance: -
v_gene: TRBV7-2

CDR3aa: CASSMYRTSGAEQYF
CDR3nt: TGTGCCAGTAGTATGTACCGGACTAGCGGGGCCGAGCAGTACTTC
j_gene: TRBJ2-7
d_gene: TRBD2
abundance: -
v_gene: TRBV19

CDR3aa: CASSQMHEKLFF
CDR3nt: TGTGCCAGCAGCCAGATGCACGAAAAACTGTTTTTT
j_gene: TRBJ1-4
d_gene: -
abundance: -
v_gene: TRBV7-9

CDR3aa: CASSIAGVLSNTGELFF
CDR3nt: TGTGCCAGTAGTATAGCGGGAGTTCTTTCGAACACCGGGGAGCTGTTTTTT
j_gene: TRBJ2-2
d_gene: -
abundance: -
v_gene: TRBV19

CDR3aa: CASSLDRLYGYTF
CDR3nt: TGTGCCAGCAGCTTGGACAGGCTGTATGGCTACACCTTC
j_gene: TRBJ1-2
d_gene: -
abundance: -
v_gene: TRBV5-6

CDR3aa: CASSKAWTGAGYEQYF
CDR3nt: TGTGCCAGCAGTAAGGCTTGGACAGGGGCGGGCTACGAGCAGTACTTC
j_gene: TRBJ2-7
d_gene: TRBD1
abundance: -
v_gene: TRBV6-2/TRBV6-3

CDR3aa: CASSSRGRDNEQFF
CDR3nt: TGTGCCAGCAGTAGTCGAGGGAGGGACAATGAGCAGTTCTTC
j_gene: TRBJ2-1
d_gene: TRBD2
abundance: few
v_gene: TRBV2

CDR3aa: CASSLSSAVGVFTEAFF
CDR3nt: TGTGCCAGCAGTTTATCTTCGGCAGTGGGAGTTTTCACTGAAGCTTTCTTT
j_gene: TRBJ1-1
d_gene: -
abundance: -
v_gene: TRBV27

CDR3aa: CASSPTGVRTGELFF
CDR3nt: TGTGCCAGCTCACCGACAGGGGTTAGGACCGGGGAGCTGTTTTTT
j_gene: TRBJ2-2
d_gene: TRBD1
abundance: -
v_gene: TRBV18